This T cell receptor beta chain stems from a study of blood T cell repertoires in COVID-19. About the study: The United States, Italy and Spain supplied acute and convalescent COVID-19 samples. Nucleic acid was either cDNA or gDNA, and it came from T cells, B-cell-depleted T cells, or PBMCs.

Enrollment of patients from Seattle took place during active infection, with longitudinal follow-up. Original data processing: Nucleated cell number was recorded as an estimate derived from reference gene primer amplification. This table comes from immunoSEQ multiplex PCR, and its TCRdb copy is limited to in-frame clones, with some not included. V and J calls and clone size follow that table, whereas D and trimming were derived from the DNA. The sample holds around 150,000 clones; about 85% are singletons and the top ten take 7% to 10%. The CDR3 consists of 15 residues. Germline CDR1 LGHDT, CDR2 YNNKEL (reference sequence). V lost 4 bases, J lost 2 bases, and 13 bases lay in between.

Material: peripheral blood. The chain joins TRBV3-1 (or the pseudogene TRBV3-2) to TRBJ2-3, with D possibly matching TRBD2 (6 bases). The TCR was taken from a woman in her fifties or sixties with COVID-19, enrolled during active disease. This CDR3 is CASSPRTGVTDTQYF. CDR3 coding DNA: TGTGCCAGCAGCCCACGAACGGGAGTCACAGATACGCAGTATTTT.